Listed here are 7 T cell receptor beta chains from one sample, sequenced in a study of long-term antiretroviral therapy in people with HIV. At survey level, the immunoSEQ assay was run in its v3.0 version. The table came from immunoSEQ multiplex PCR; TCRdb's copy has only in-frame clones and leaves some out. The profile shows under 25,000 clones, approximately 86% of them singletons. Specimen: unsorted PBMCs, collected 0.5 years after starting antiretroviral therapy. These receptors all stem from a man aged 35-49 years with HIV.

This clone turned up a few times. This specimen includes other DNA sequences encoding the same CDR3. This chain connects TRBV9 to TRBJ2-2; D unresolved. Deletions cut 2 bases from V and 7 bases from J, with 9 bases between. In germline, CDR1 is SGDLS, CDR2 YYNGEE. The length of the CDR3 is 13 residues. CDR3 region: CASSVRLGGELFF. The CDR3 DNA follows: TGTGCCAGCAGCGTTCGCTTGGGCGGGGAGCTGTTTTTT.

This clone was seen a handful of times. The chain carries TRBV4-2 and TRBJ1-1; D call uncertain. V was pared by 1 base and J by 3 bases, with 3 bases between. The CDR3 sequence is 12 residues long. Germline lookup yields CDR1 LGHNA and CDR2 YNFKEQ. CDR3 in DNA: TGTGCCAGCAGCCAAGGGGACACTGAAGCTTTCTTT. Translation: CASSQGDTEAFF.

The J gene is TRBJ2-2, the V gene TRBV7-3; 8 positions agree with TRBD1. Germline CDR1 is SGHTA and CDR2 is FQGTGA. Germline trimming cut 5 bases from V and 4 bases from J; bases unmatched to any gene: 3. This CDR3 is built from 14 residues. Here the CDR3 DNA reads TGTGCCAGCAGCATAGACAGGGGCACCGGGGAGCTGTTTTTT. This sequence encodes CASSIDRGTGELFF. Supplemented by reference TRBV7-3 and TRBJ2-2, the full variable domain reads GAGVSQTPSNKVTEKGKYVELRCDPISGHTALYWYRQSLGQGPEFLIYFQGTGAADDSGLPNDRFFAVRPEGSVSTLKIQRTERGDSAVYLCASSIDRGTGELFFGEGSRLTVL.

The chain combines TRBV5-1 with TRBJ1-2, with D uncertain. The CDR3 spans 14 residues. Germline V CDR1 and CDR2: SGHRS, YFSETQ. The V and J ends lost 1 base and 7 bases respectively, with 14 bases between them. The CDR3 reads CASSLILGSGGYTF. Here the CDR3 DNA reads TGCGCCAGCAGCTTGATTCTGGGATCCGGTGGCTACACCTTC.

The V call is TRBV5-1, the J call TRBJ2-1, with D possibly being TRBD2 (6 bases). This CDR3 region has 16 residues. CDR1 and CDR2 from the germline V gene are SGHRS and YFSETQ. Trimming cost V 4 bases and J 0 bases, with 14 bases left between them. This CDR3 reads CASSPQTGVSYNEQFF. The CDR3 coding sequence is TGCGCCAGCAGCCCCCAAACGGGGGTCTCCTACAATGAGCAGTTCTTC.

CDR3 region: CAWVKGQGTDTQYF. CDR3 coding DNA: TGTGCCTGGGTGAAGGGACAGGGTACAGATACGCAGTATTTT. The rearrangement joins TRBV30 to TRBJ2-3; 9 positions agree with TRBD1. CDR3 length: 14 residues. Germline V gene data show CDR1 as GTSNPN and CDR2 as SVGIG (reference sequence). The J segment lost 3 bases and the V segment lost 5 bases, leaving 6 bases of the junction unmatched.

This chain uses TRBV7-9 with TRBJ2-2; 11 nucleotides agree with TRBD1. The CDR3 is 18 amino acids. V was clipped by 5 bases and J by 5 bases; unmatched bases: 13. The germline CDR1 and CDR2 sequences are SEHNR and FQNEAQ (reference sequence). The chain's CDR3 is CASSPPRTGGYGTGELFF. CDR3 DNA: TGTGCCAGCAGCCCGCCACGGACAGGGGGCTATGGGACCGGGGAGCTGTTTTTT. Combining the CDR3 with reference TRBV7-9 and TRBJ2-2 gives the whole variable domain DTGVSQNPRHKITKRGQNVTFRCDPISEHNRLYWYRQTLGQGPEFLTYFQNEAQLEKSRLLSDRFSAERPKGSFSTLEIQRTEQGDSAMYLCASSPPRTGGYGTGELFFGEGSRLTVL.